Given below is one T cell receptor beta chain in context. This sample was included in a study of blood T cell repertoires in COVID-19. Across the study: The analysed material was cDNA or gDNA that came from T cells, B-cell-depleted T cells, or PBMCs.

As handled by the study authors: Amplification of reference gene primers provided the estimated nucleated cell counts. Sequenced by immunoSEQ multiplex PCR; TCRdb stores in-frame clones only, minus some. The V and J calls and clone size are taken from that table; D and trimming were inferred from the DNA. Of more than 200,000 clones listed, roughly nine tenths are singletons. Germline CDR1 reads SGHNT; CDR2 reads YENEEA. V gave up 2 bases and J gave up 6 bases, with 10 bases separating them. The CDR3 loop spans 13 amino acids. Sample: peripheral blood. The chain uses TRBV11-3 and TRBJ1-1, with D possibly matching TRBD1 (5 bases). This TCR was recovered from a woman in her fifties or sixties with acute or convalescent COVID-19. The CDR3: CASSLSPGSEAFF. CDR3 in DNA: TGTGCCAGCAGCTTATCCCCAGGGTCTGAAGCTTTCTTT.